This T cell receptor (beta chain) was sequenced in a study of blood T cell repertoires in COVID-19. Sequencing was performed with immunoSEQ multiplex PCR; in TCRdb, only in-frame clones are kept and a portion is missing. The top ten hold less than 2% of the sample, which has about 400,000 clones, approximately 89% seen once. CDR3 size: 15 residues. CDR1 and CDR2 (germline): MRHNA, SNTAGT. V was clipped by 3 bases and J by 6 bases, with 15 bases between them. The sequence came from a woman in her 30s who had recovered from COVID-19. The sequencing input was PBMCs or T cells enriched from blood (not recorded which). V usage is TRBV6-4 and J usage is TRBJ2-1; possibly TRBD1 for D (7 bases). The CDR3 DNA reads TGTGCCAGCAGTGAGAGCGGGCCAGGGGGCAATGAGCAGTTCTTC. It is translated as CASSESGPGGNEQFF.